This T cell receptor (beta chain) emerged from a study of shared T cell receptors in the human thymus. Assay used: immunoSEQ multiplex PCR; TCRdb lists only in-frame clones, some missing. The data show under 850,000 clones, with roughly 90% seen just once and around 0.0099% held by the top ten. The V gene end was trimmed by 1 base and the J gene end by 3 bases; junction bases not matched to a gene: 7. Germline CDR1 MGHRA, CDR2 YSYEKL. The CDR3 totals 16 residues. These data also formed part of another study, on human thymus T cells.

The chain couples TRBV4-1 to TRBJ2-7, with 9 bases aligning to TRBD2. The specimen sequenced was thymocytes. The sequence derives from a boy younger than two with a congenital heart defect. The DNA for the CDR3 is TGCGCCAGCAGCCAAGGTCTCGCAGCGGGGGGCTACGAGCAGTACTTC. Amino acid sequence: CASSQGLAAGGYEQYF.